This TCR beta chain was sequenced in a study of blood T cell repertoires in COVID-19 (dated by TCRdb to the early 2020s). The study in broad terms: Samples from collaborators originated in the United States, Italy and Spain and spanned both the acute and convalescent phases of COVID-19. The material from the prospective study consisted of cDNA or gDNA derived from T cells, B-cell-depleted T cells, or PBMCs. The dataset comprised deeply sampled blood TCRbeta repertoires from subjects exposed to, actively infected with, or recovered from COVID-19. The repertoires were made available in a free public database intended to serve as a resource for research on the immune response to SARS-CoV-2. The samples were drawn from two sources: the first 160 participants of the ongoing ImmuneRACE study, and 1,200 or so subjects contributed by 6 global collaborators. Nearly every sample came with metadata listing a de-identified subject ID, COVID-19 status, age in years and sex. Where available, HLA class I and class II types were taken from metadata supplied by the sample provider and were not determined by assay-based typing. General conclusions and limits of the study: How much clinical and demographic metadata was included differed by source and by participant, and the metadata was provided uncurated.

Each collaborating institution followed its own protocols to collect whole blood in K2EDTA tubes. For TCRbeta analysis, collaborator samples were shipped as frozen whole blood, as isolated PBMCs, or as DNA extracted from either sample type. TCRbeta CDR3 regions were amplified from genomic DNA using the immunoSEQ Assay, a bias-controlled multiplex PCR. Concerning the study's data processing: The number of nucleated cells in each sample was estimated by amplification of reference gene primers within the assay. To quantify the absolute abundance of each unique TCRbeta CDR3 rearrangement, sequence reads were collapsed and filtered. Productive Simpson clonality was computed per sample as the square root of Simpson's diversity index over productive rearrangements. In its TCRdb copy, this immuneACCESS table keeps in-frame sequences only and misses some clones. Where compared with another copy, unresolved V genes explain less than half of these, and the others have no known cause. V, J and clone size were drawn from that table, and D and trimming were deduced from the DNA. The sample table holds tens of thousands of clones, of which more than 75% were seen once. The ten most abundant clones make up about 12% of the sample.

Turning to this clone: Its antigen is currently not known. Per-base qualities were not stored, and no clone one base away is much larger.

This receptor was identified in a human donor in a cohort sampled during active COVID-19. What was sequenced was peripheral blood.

The CDR3 protein is CASSLASSGGVSEQFF. The DNA is TGTGCCAGCAGCTTAGCCTCCAGCGGGGGGGTAAGTGAGCAGTTCTTC. The V gene is TRBV11-2 and the J gene is TRBJ2-1; 10 middle bases align to TRBD2. CDR1 and CDR2, per the germline V gene, are SGHAT and FQNNGV. The germline V end is reduced by 1 base and the J end by 9 bases; junction bases left unmatched: 9. There are 16 amino acids in the CDR3, from cysteine to phenylalanine inclusive. Only the CDR3 region is kept as DNA, spanning 48 bases read in frame from base 1.